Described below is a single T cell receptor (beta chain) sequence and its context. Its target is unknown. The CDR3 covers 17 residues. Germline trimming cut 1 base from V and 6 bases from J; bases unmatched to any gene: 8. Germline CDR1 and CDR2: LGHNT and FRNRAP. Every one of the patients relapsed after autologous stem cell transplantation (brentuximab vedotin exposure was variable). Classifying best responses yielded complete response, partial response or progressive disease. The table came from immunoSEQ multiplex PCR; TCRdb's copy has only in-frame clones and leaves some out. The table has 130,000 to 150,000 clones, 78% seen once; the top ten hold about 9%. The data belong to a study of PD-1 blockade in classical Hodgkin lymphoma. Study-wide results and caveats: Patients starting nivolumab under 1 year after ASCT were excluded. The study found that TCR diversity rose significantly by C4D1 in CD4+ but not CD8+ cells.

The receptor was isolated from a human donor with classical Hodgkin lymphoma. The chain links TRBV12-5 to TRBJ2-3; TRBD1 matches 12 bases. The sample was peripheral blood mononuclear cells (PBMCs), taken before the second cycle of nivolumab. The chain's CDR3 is CASGLGTGTGGADTQYF. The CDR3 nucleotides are TGTGCTAGTGGTTTGGGAACCGGGACAGGGGGCGCGGATACGCAGTATTTT.